The entry that follows covers one TCR beta chain sequence. These data originate in a study of CD8+ T cells in alopecia areata. Trimming pared 7 bases from V and 2 bases from J, leaving 8 bases between. Germline assignment: CDR1 LNHDA and CDR2 SQIVND (reference sequence). The CDR3 runs to 13 residues. This sample's treatment: oral pan-JAK inhibitor, 5-10 mg twice daily. cDNA prepared by RNA extraction and subsequent reverse transcription served as the template for sequencing. The table came from immunoSEQ multiplex PCR; TCRdb's copy has only in-frame clones and leaves some out. The sample records more than 100,000 clones, around 56% being singletons.

The sequence was obtained from a human donor with alopecia areata. The sequencing used CD4+ T cells sorted from blood, collected at week 4, from a patient treated with tofacitinib. The chain has TRBV19 and TRBJ1-4; TRBD1 is a possible D gene (5 bases). CDR3 amino acids: CASNRQTNEKLFF. CDR3 sequence (DNA): TGTGCCAGTAACCGACAGACTAATGAAAAACTGTTTTTT.